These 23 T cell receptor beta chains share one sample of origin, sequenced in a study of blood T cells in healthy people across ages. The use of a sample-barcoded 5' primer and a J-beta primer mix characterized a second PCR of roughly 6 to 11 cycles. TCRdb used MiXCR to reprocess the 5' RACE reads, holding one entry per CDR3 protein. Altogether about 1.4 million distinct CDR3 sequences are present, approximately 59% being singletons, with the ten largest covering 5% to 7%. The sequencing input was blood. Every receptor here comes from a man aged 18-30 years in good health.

CDR3 in amino acids: CASSLYGVLTGELFF. CDR3 DNA sequence: TGTGCCAGCAGTTTATACGGGGTACTCACCGGGGAGCTGTTTTTT. J is TRBJ2-2 and V is TRBV27, with TRBD2 as a possible D gene (5 bases). This CDR3 has 15 amino acids. Germline V gene data show CDR1 as MNHEY and CDR2 as SMNVEV (reference sequence). V lost 1 base and J lost 4, with 10 bases in between.

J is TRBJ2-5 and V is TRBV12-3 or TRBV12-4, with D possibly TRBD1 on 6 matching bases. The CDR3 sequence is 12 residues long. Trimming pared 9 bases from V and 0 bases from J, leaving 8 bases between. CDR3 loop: CASQGYQETQYF. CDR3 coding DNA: TGTGCCAGTCAGGGGTACCAAGAGACCCAGTACTTC.

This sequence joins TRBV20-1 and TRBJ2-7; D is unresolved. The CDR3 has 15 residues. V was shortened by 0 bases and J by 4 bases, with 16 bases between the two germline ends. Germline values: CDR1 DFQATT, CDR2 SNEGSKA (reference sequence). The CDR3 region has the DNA TGCAGTGCTAGAGATCAGGCAGGACCTGGGTACGAGCAGTACTTC. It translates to CSARDQAGPGYEQYF.

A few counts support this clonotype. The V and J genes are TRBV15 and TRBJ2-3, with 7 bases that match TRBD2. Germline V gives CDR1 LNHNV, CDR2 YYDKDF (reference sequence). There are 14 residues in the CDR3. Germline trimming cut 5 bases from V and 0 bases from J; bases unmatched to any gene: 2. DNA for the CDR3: TGTGCCACCAGCTGGGGAGGGAGCACAGATACGCAGTATTTT. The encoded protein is CATSWGGSTDTQYF.

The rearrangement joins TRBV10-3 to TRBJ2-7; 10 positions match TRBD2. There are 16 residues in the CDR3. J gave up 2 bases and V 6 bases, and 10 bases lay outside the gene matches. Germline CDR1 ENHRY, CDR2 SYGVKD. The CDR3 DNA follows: TGTGCCATCAGAGGCGTGGAGCGGGAGGGCGCCTACGAGCAGTACTTC. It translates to CAIRGVEREGAYEQYF.

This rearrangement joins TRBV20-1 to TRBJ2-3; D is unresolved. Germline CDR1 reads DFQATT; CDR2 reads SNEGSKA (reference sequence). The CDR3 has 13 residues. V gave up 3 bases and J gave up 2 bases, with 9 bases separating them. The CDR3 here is CSASDRSTDTQYF. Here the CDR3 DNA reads TGCAGTGCTAGTGACCGATCCACAGATACGCAGTATTTT.

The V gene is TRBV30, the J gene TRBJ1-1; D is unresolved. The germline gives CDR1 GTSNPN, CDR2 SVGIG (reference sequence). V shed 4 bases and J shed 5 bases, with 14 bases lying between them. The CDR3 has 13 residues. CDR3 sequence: CAWTSFGVTEAFF. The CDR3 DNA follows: TGTGCCTGGACCTCTTTTGGGGTTACTGAAGCTTTCTTT.

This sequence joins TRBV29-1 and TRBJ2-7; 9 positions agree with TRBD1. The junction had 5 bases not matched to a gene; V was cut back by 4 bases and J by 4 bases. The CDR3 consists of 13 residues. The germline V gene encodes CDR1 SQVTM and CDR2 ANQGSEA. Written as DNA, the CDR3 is TGCAGCGTTGTTCCGGACAGGGGATACGAGCAGTACTTC. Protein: CSVVPDRGYEQYF.

CDR3 DNA sequence: TGCAGTGCTGAACCAGGGGGCTTGGAGACCCAGTACTTC. Translation: CSAEPGGLETQYF. The chain links TRBV20-1 to TRBJ2-7; 8 nucleotides agree with TRBD1. The J call may be mistaken, given a closer DNA end match to TRBJ2-5. The CDR3 is made up of 13 amino acids. The germline gives CDR1 DFQATT, CDR2 SNEGSKA (reference sequence).

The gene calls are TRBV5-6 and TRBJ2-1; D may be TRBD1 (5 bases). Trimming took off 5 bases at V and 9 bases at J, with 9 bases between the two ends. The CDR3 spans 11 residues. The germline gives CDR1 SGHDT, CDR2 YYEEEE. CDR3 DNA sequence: TGTGCCAGCAGGTTTAGGGGTGAGCAGTTCTTC. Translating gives CASRFRGEQFF.

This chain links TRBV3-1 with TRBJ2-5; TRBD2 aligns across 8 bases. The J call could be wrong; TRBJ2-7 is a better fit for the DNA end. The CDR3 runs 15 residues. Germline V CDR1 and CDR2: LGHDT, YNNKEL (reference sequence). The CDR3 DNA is TGTGCCAGCAGCCGACTTGCGGGAGGTCGCCACGAGCAGTACTTC. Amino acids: CASSRLAGGRHEQYF.

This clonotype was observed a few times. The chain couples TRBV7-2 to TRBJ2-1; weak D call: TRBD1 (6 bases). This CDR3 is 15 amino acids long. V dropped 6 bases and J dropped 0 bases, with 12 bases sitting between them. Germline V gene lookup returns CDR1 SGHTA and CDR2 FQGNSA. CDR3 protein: CASRRQGSSYNEQFF. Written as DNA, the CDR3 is TGTGCCAGCAGACGGCAGGGGAGCTCCTACAATGAGCAGTTCTTC.

CDR3 DNA sequence: TGTGCCAGCGGTATCGGGACCCAGTACTTC. Protein product: CASGIGTQYF. The chain links TRBV12-3 or TRBV12-4 to TRBJ2-5, with D unclear. The CDR3 is made up of 10 amino acids. V dropped 8 bases and J dropped 7 bases, with 8 bases sitting between them.

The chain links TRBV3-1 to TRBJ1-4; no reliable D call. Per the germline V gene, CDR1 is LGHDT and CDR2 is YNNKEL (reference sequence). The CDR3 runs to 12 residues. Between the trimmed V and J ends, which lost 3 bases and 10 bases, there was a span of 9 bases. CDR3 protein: CASSHGLAKLFF. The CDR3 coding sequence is TGTGCCAGCAGCCACGGACTGGCAAAACTGTTTTTT. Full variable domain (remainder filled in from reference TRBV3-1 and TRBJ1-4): DTAVSQTPKYLVTQMGNDKSIKCEQNLGHDTMYWYKQDSKKFLKIMFSYNNKELIINETVPNRFSPKSPDKAHLNLHINSLELGDSAVYFCASSHGLAKLFFGSGTQLSVL.

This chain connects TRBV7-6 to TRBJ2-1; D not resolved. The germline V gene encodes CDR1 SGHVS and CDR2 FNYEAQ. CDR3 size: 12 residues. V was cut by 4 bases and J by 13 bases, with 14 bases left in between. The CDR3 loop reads CASSSELGSQFF. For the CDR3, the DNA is TGTGCCAGCAGCTCGGAACTGGGCTCTCAGTTCTTC.

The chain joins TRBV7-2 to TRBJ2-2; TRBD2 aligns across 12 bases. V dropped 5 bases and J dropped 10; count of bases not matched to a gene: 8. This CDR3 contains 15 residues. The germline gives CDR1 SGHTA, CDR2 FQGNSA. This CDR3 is CASSPLTSGGKELFF. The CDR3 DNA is TGTGCCAGCAGCCCCCTGACTAGCGGGGGTAAGGAGCTGTTTTTT.

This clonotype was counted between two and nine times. Here the CDR3 DNA reads TGCAGTGCTAGAGTGCGCGCAGCTCAAGAGACCCAGTACTTC. Its protein is CSARVRAAQETQYF. J is TRBJ2-5 and V is TRBV20-1; D unresolved. There are 14 residues in the CDR3. Germline loops: CDR1 DFQATT, CDR2 SNEGSKA (reference sequence). V lost 1 base and J 2 bases, leaving 11 bases between the germline ends.

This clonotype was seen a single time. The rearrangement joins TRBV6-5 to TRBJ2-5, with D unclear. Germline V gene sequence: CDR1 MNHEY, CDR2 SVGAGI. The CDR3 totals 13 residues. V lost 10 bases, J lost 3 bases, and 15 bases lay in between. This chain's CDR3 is CATRPGTKETQYF. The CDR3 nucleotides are TGTGCCACCAGACCGGGCACTAAAGAGACCCAGTACTTC.

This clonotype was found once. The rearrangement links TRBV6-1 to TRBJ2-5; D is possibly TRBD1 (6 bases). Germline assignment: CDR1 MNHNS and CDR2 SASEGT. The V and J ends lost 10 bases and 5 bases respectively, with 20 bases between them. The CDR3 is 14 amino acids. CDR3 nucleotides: TGTGCCACAACCACAGGGAATGTTGTGGAGACCCAGTACTTC. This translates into CATTTGNVVETQYF.

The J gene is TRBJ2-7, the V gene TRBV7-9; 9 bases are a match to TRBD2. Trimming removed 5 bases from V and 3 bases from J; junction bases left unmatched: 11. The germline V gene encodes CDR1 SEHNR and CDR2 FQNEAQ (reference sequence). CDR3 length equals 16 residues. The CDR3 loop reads CASSPLGTSKVYEQYF. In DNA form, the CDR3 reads TGTGCCAGCAGCCCTCTTGGGACTAGCAAGGTCTACGAGCAGTACTTC.

The CDR3 sequence is CASSLVTGRAEAFF. The CDR3 DNA is TGCGCCAGCAGCTTGGTTACAGGGCGGGCTGAAGCTTTCTTT. V usage is TRBV5-1 and J usage is TRBJ1-1; D might be TRBD1 (6 bases). The germline CDR1 and CDR2 sequences are SGHRS and YFSETQ. V shed 0 bases and J shed 6 bases, with 12 bases lying between them. The CDR3 has 14 amino acids.

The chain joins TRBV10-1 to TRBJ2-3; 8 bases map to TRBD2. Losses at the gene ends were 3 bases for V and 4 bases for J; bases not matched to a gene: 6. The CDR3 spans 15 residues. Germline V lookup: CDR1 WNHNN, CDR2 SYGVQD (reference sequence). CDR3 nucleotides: TGCGCCAGCAGTGACCCGGGAGGGGAGGCAGATACGCAGTATTTT. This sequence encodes CASSDPGGEADTQYF.

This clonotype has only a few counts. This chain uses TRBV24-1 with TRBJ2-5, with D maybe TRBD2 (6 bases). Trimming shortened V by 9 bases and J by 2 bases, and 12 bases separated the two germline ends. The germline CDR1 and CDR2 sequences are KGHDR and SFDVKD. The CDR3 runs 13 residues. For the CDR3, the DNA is TGTGCCACCGGAGGGCCCTCGCAAGAGACCCAGTACTTC. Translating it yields CATGGPSQETQYF.